These 3 T cell receptor beta chains were sequenced from one sample in a study of early T cells in non-severe SARS-CoV-2 infection (dated by TCRdb to the early 2020s). The library was obtained by 5' RACE. TCRdb records NextSeq 500 as the sequencer. TCRdb reran the public reads through fastp at Q25 and MiXCR, keeping productive beta chains. One record per CDR3 amino acid sequence lists the most common genes and DNA. The sample has some 50,000 distinct CDR3 sequences on record, 5.6% of them singletons. The ten biggest clones cover approximately 4.1% of the sample. What was sequenced was whole blood. Every receptor here comes from an adult who was a healthcare worker with PCR-confirmed SARS-CoV-2 infection or an uninfected control (not recorded which).

In this sample, this clonotype turned up many times. The chain joins TRBV12-3 or TRBV12-4 to TRBJ2-3; 7 bases align to TRBD2. V lost 3 bases and J lost 0; bases outside the gene matches: 3. CDR3 length equals 15 residues. The CDR3 DNA follows: TGTGCCAGCAGTTTCTCGCGGGGGAGCACAGATACGCAGTATTTT. Residues: CASSFSRGSTDTQYF.

This clonotype was seen many times. The V and J genes are TRBV7-9 and TRBJ1-6, with 8 bases lining up with TRBD1. The CDR3 runs 16 residues. The V and J ends lost 6 bases and 5 bases, in that order; junction bases with no gene match: 9. CDR1 SEHNR and CDR2 FQNEAQ come from the germline V gene (reference sequence). This chain's CDR3 is CASRRSGTGHNSPLHF. CDR3 DNA: TGTGCCAGCAGACGTTCCGGGACAGGTCATAATTCACCCCTCCACTTT.

This clonotype was seen only a few times. A read error may account for a junction end that differs from germline. The rearrangement uses TRBV7-7 and TRBJ2-5; 8 bases match TRBD1. CDR3 length: 15 residues. Germline CDR1 reads SSHAT; CDR2 reads FNYEAQ (reference sequence). This chain's CDR3 is CASSPTGQGLGTQYF. The CDR3 DNA is TGTGCTAGCAGCCCAACTGGACAGGGCCTTGGGACCCAGTACTTC.